These 20 T cell receptor beta chains share one sample of origin, sequenced in a study of technical replicates of blood from several donors. The protocol was immunoSEQ multiplex PCR, while the TCRdb copy is restricted to in-frame clones and leaves out a portion. The profile shows roughly 64,000 clones, about 88% of them singletons. Sequenced sample: PBMCs. The source of these receptors is a human donor in good health. Some clones in this sample may be carry-over from other donors' samples.

The chain links TRBV5-8 to TRBJ1-5, with D possibly TRBD1 on 5 matching bases. The CDR3 length is 15 residues. Trimming left V 0 bases short and J 2 bases short, with 9 bases between. Germline V gene lookup returns CDR1 SGHTS and CDR2 YDEGEE. The CDR3 coding sequence is TGTGCCAGCAGCTTGGCCGGGGGAGGCAATCAGCCCCAGCATTTT. Its protein product is CASSLAGGGNQPQHF. Full variable domain (rest looked up from reference TRBV5-8 and TRBJ1-5): EAGVTQSPTHLIKTRGQQATLRCSPISGHTSVYWYQQALGLGLQFLLWYDEGEERNRGNFPPRFSGRQFPNYSSELNVNALELEDSALYLCASSLAGGGNQPQHFGDGTRLSIL.

This chain links TRBV7-8 with TRBJ1-2; 8 bases align to TRBD1. The germline CDR1 and CDR2 sequences are SGHVS and FQNEAQ. With 5 bases clipped from V and 8 bases from J, the junction kept 7 bases outside the gene matches. CDR3 length equals 13 residues. The DNA for the CDR3 is TGTGCCAGCAGCCTCGGACAGGGCTGGGGCTACACCTTC. Protein: CASSLGQGWGYTF.

This chain uses TRBV4-3 with TRBJ2-1; 7 nucleotides align to TRBD2. The CDR3 length is 16 residues. Germline CDR1 is LGHNA and CDR2 is YSLEER. Trimming cost V 1 base and J 0 bases; bases outside gene matches: 3. In nucleotides, the CDR3 is TGCGCCAGCAGCCAAGTTGGGGGGGGCTCCTACAATGAGCAGTTCTTC. Its protein is CASSQVGGGSYNEQFF.

This chain links TRBV18 with TRBJ1-2; 9 nucleotides match TRBD1. CDR1 and CDR2 from the germline V gene are KGHSH and LQKENI. CDR3 size: 14 residues. V lost 2 bases, J lost 6 bases, and 4 bases stayed unmatched. In DNA, the CDR3 is TGTGCCAGCTCACCAAAACAGGGGGCAGATGGCTACACCTTC. Protein: CASSPKQGADGYTF.

The chain carries TRBV19 and TRBJ2-7; D is uncertain. The CDR3 sequence is 13 residues long. CDR1 and CDR2 (germline): LNHDA, SQIVND (reference sequence). V was cut by 5 bases and J by 2 bases, with 10 bases left in between. CDR3 nucleotides: TGTGCCAGTAGTTTCGGGTTAACCTACGAGCAGTACTTC. It is translated as CASSFGLTYEQYF.

The chain links TRBV11-3 to TRBJ2-7; 10 bases are a match to TRBD1. CDR1 and CDR2 (germline): SGHNT, YENEEA. V trimming: 5 bases; J trimming: 5 bases; junction bases outside the gene matches: 3. This CDR3 has 13 amino acids. The CDR3 region is CASSRGTGDEQYF. The CDR3 region has the DNA TGTGCCAGCAGCCGAGGGACAGGGGACGAGCAGTACTTC.

The chain links TRBV5-1 to TRBJ2-7; 10 nucleotides match TRBD1. This CDR3 region has 14 residues. The germline gives CDR1 SGHRS, CDR2 YFSETQ. Trimming cost V 5 bases and J 5 bases; bases outside gene matches: 7. CDR3 sequence reads: CASRMGTGDDEQYF. CDR3 nucleotides: TGCGCCAGCAGGATGGGGACAGGGGACGACGAGCAGTACTTC.

The J gene is TRBJ2-1, the V gene TRBV7-9; 8 bases line up with TRBD2. CDR1 is SEHNR, CDR2 FQNEAQ, per germline (reference sequence). V dropped 1 base and J dropped 7; count of bases not matched to a gene: 6. This CDR3 is 15 amino acids long. The CDR3 DNA is TGTGCCAGCAGCTTAGATATGACTAGCGCTAATGAGCAGTTCTTC. It specifies CASSLDMTSANEQFF.

The chain combines TRBV6-1 with TRBJ2-3; 8 bases align to TRBD2. J was trimmed by 5 bases and V by 7 bases; bases with no gene match: 5. CDR1 and CDR2 (germline): MNHNS, SASEGT. CDR3 length: 13 amino acids. The CDR3 sequence is CASTREGVDTQYF. In DNA, the CDR3 is TGTGCCAGCACTCGGGAGGGGGTAGATACGCAGTATTTT.

The chain has TRBV5-4 and TRBJ1-2; 10 bases match TRBD1. Unmatched junction bases numbered 4, after V lost 3 bases and J lost 2 bases. This CDR3 has 15 residues. In germline, CDR1 is SGHNT, CDR2 YYREEE (reference sequence). The DNA for the CDR3 is TGTGCCAGCAGCTCCCGGGACAGGGGAAACTATGGCTACACCTTC. The encoded protein is CASSSRDRGNYGYTF. Drawing the rest from reference TRBV5-4 and TRBJ1-2, the complete variable domain is ETGVTQSPTHLIKTRGQQVTLRCSSQSGHNTVSWYQQALGQGPQFIFQYYREEENGRGNFPPRFSGLQFPNYSSELNVNALELDDSALYLCASSSRDRGNYGYTFGSGTRLTVV.

This chain links TRBV4-2 with TRBJ1-6; perhaps TRBD1 as D (6 bases). Trimming pared 2 bases from V and 0 bases from J, leaving 17 bases between. Germline assignment: CDR1 LGHNA and CDR2 YNFKEQ. CDR3 size: 19 residues. CDR3 loop: CASSQPDGRGSSYNSPLHF. The CDR3 DNA reads TGTGCCAGCAGCCAACCCGACGGCAGGGGAAGCTCCTATAATTCACCCCTCCACTTT.

The V call is TRBV7-8, the J call TRBJ2-7; the match to TRBD1 covers 7 bases. V was pared by 4 bases and J by 2 bases, with 8 bases of the junction left unmatched. The CDR3 loop spans 15 amino acids. Looked up from germline, CDR1 is SGHVS and CDR2 is FQNEAQ. CDR3 in DNA: TGTGCCAGCAGCTACCGCCGGGACAGCACCTACGAGCAGTACTTC. Its translation is CASSYRRDSTYEQYF.

The chain employs TRBV9 and TRBJ1-2; 7 bases are a match to TRBD1. CDR3 length: 14 residues. The J segment lost 8 bases and the V segment lost 0 bases, leaving 7 bases of the junction unmatched. Germline V gives CDR1 SGDLS, CDR2 YYNGEE. DNA for the CDR3: TGTGCCAGCAGCGTAGGAGCAGGGGGACCAGGCTACACCTTC. It yields the protein CASSVGAGGPGYTF.

The chain recombines TRBV27 with TRBJ1-2; no clear D. CDR1 and CDR2 from the germline V gene are MNHEY and SMNVEV (reference sequence). CDR3 size: 12 residues. V gave up 8 bases and J gave up 4 bases, with 11 bases separating them. This CDR3 reads CASGRSPYGYTF. In DNA, the CDR3 is TGTGCCAGCGGTCGTAGTCCCTATGGCTACACCTTC.

This chain joins TRBV4-3 and TRBJ1-2; 7 bases are shared with TRBD1. V shed 1 base and J 6 bases; nucleotides not matched to a gene: 5. The CDR3 length is 14 residues. Germline CDR1 reads LGHNA; CDR2 reads YSLEER. In DNA form, the CDR3 reads TGCGCCAGCAGCCAAGTAGCAGGGGGACATGGCTACACCTTC. This codes for CASSQVAGGHGYTF.

The V and J genes are TRBV7-9 and TRBJ1-6; no reliable D call. The CDR3 covers 13 residues. Germline-derived CDR1 and CDR2 are SEHNR and FQNEAQ (reference sequence). V was cut by 2 bases and J by 7 bases, with 6 bases left in between. The CDR3 nucleotides are TGTGCCAGCAGCTTACAGGAAAATTCACCCCTCCACTTT. Translation gives CASSLQENSPLHF.

The chain recombines TRBV19 with TRBJ2-1; TRBD1 agrees at 8 bases. Germline V gene sequence: CDR1 LNHDA, CDR2 SQIVND (reference sequence). The CDR3 is made up of 15 amino acids. Trimming removed 6 bases from V and 5 bases from J; junction bases left unmatched: 9. The CDR3 sequence is CASRKDRAKHNEQFF. The CDR3 DNA sequence: TGTGCCAGTAGAAAGGACAGGGCGAAACACAATGAGCAGTTCTTC.

The chain links TRBV10-3 to TRBJ2-5, with 7 bases aligning to TRBD2. The CDR3 has 15 amino acids. V gave up 2 bases and J gave up 5 bases; unmatched junction bases: 8. Germline V gene lookup returns CDR1 ENHRY and CDR2 SYGVKD. The CDR3 DNA reads TGTGCCATCAGTGAGGGTCCAGCGGGGAGCGAGACCCAGTACTTC. The encoded protein is CAISEGPAGSETQYF.

CDR3 nucleotide sequence: TGTGCCAGCAGCCTAGACACGGGGGAGAGCAATCAGCCCCAGCATTTT. It codes for CASSLDTGESNQPQHF. The chain carries TRBV5-4 and TRBJ1-5; the D gene is possibly TRBD1 (5 bases). The ends were cut back, 4 bases at V and 1 base at J, with 15 bases in the middle. CDR1 and CDR2 (germline): SGHNT, YYREEE (reference sequence). The CDR3 covers 16 residues.

The chain uses TRBV6-5 and TRBJ1-1; TRBD1 matches 8 bases. Germline V gene lookup returns CDR1 MNHEY and CDR2 SVGAGI. This CDR3 contains 15 residues. The V gene end was trimmed by 2 bases and the J gene end by 1 base; junction bases not matched to a gene: 3. The CDR3 is CASSYGDRKNTEAFF. The CDR3 nucleotides are TGTGCCAGCAGTTACGGGGACAGGAAGAACACTGAAGCTTTCTTT.